One sample yielded the 21 T cell receptor beta chains listed below, sequenced in a study of blood T cell repertoires in COVID-19. Measured with immunoSEQ multiplex PCR; TCRdb has only the in-frame clones, and not every one. The table has about 80,000 clones, roughly 86% seen once. The specimen sequenced was peripheral blood. These receptors came from a man aged 55 to 70 with acute or convalescent COVID-19.

This chain uses TRBV6-2 or TRBV6-3 with TRBJ2-2, with 8 bases matching TRBD2. J gave up 2 bases and V 4 bases, and 6 bases lay outside the gene matches. The CDR3 sequence is 16 residues long. Germline CDR1 and CDR2: MNHEY and SVGEGT. The CDR3 region has the DNA TGTGCCAGCAGTTCATCTAGCGGGCTAAACACCGGGGAGCTGTTTTTT. The encoded protein is CASSSSSGLNTGELFF.

This clone has only one observation. Written as DNA, the CDR3 is TGTGCCAGCAATAGGGAGGAGACTGAAGCTTTCTTT. Its translation: CASNREETEAFF. V usage is TRBV6-6 and J usage is TRBJ1-1; D ambiguous. The CDR3 sequence is 12 residues long. The V end lost 7 bases, the J end lost 5 bases, and 11 bases lay between the germline ends. Germline-derived CDR1 and CDR2 are MNHNY and SVGAGI (reference sequence).

The chain employs TRBV7-2 and TRBJ1-2; 7 bases map to TRBD1. Germline V CDR1 and CDR2: SGHTA, FQGNSA. The junction had 9 bases not matched to a gene; V was cut back by 4 bases and J by 4 bases. This CDR3 is built from 15 residues. CDR3 protein: CASSSRQGSGYGYTF. In DNA, the CDR3 is TGTGCCAGCAGCTCCCGACAGGGAAGTGGCTATGGCTACACCTTC.

This clone showed up just once. This chain joins TRBV5-1 and TRBJ2-7; TRBD1 matches 7 bases. V lost 3 bases, J lost 6 bases, and 9 bases stayed unmatched. The CDR3 is made up of 14 amino acids. Germline V gene lookup returns CDR1 SGHRS and CDR2 YFSETQ. The CDR3, as DNA: TGCGCCAGCAGCTACTCAGGACAGGCCGCCGAGCAGTACTTC. This codes for CASSYSGQAAEQYF. Supplemented by reference TRBV5-1 and TRBJ2-7, the full variable domain reads KAGVTQTPRYLIKTRGQQVTLSCSPISGHRSVSWYQQTPGQGLQFLFEYFSETQRNKGNFPGRFSGRQFSNSRSEMNVSTLELGDSALYLCASSYSGQAAEQYFGPGTRLTVT.

The V call is TRBV5-1, the J call TRBJ2-7; D is unclear. V was cut by 2 bases and J by 0 bases, with 9 bases left in between. From germline, CDR1 is SGHRS and CDR2 YFSETQ. The CDR3 covers 14 residues. The DNA of the CDR3 is TGCGCCAGCAGCTTCGAAGGCGGCTCCTACGAGCAGTACTTC. It translates to CASSFEGGSYEQYF.

This chain connects TRBV1 to TRBJ2-1; the table's D call, TRBD2, was not checked against the DNA. TRBV1 is deemed a pseudogene. The CDR3 consists of 17 residues. The CDR3 loop reads CTSSQSSLPTKYNEQFF. CDR3 DNA: TGCACCAGCAGCCAAAGTTCCTTGCCGACTAAGTACAATGAGCAGTTCTTC.

The sample holds one count of this clone. The rearrangement joins TRBV28 to TRBJ2-7, with a weak D call TRBD1 (5 bases). The CDR3 has 17 amino acids. Germline CDR1 and CDR2: MDHEN and SYDVKM. Trimming took 2 bases from V and 0 from J, leaving 17 bases between them. The CDR3 protein is CASSLNPGQGGSYEQYF. The CDR3 DNA is TGTGCCAGCAGTTTAAACCCCGGCCAGGGCGGCTCCTACGAGCAGTACTTC.

The CDR3: CASSRRLASNTGELFF. In DNA, the CDR3 is TGTGCCAGCAGCAGAAGACTAGCGTCGAACACCGGGGAGCTGTTTTTT. The V call is TRBV2, the J call TRBJ2-2, with TRBD2 matching over 8 bases. In germline, CDR1 is SNHLY, CDR2 FYNNEI. The ends lost 6 bases at V and 0 bases at J; junction bases unmatched: 6. The CDR3 covers 16 residues. The entire variable domain, with the rest obtained from reference TRBV2 and TRBJ2-2, is as follows: EPEVTQTPSHQVTQMGQEVILRCVPISNHLYFYWYRQILGQKVEFLVSFYNNEISEKSEIFDDQFSVERPDGSNFTLKIRSTKLEDSAMYFCASSRRLASNTGELFFGEGSRLTVL.

This clone was seen more than once but under ten times. This chain joins TRBV4-3 and TRBJ2-1, with 10 positions matching TRBD2. Germline assignment: CDR1 LGHNA and CDR2 YSLEER. The CDR3 sequence is 16 residues long. V dropped 4 bases and J dropped 8; count of bases not matched to a gene: 11. CDR3 protein: CASSRGTSGTGDEQFF. The CDR3 nucleotides read TGCGCCAGCAGCCGGGGAACTAGCGGGACAGGAGATGAGCAGTTCTTC.

The gene calls are TRBV7-2 and TRBJ2-7, with a weak D call TRBD2 (7 bases). CDR1 is SGHTA and CDR2 is FQGNSA in the germline V gene. The CDR3 loop spans 16 amino acids. Trimming removed 2 bases from V and 6 bases from J, with 20 bases in between. CDR3 sequence: CASSLIGGGGLTEQYF. The CDR3 nucleotides read TGTGCCAGCAGCTTAATTGGGGGGGGCGGGCTTACCGAGCAGTACTTC.

This clone was seen only once. The chain uses TRBV6-2 or TRBV6-3 and TRBJ2-5; tentative D call: TRBD2 (6 bases). Trimming cost V 4 bases and J 6 bases, with 18 bases left between them. CDR1 is MNHEY and CDR2 is SVGEGT in the germline V gene. This CDR3 spans 15 amino acids. The CDR3 loop is CASSSSVAGRKTQYF. The CDR3 DNA is TGTGCCAGCAGTTCCTCCGTGGCAGGGAGGAAGACCCAGTACTTC.

The chain uses TRBV6-2 or TRBV6-3 and TRBJ2-3, with D hard to call. Per the germline V gene, CDR1 is MNHEY and CDR2 is SVGEGT. The CDR3 is made up of 15 amino acids. Between the trimmed V and J ends, which lost 4 bases and 1 base, there was a span of 12 bases. The CDR3 region has the DNA TGTGCCAGCAGTTTCTCCTGGCGGCGCACAGATACGCAGTATTTT. Protein sequence: CASSFSWRRTDTQYF.

V gene TRBV7-2 combines with J gene TRBJ2-7; D perhaps matches TRBD2 (6 bases). The length of the CDR3 is 17 residues. Germline assignment: CDR1 SGHTA and CDR2 FQGNSA. With 1 base removed from V and 4 bases from J, the gap between germline ends came to 20 bases. The CDR3 loop is CASSLDGRDQHRYEQYF. CDR3 nucleotides: TGTGCCAGCAGCTTAGATGGGCGGGACCAACACCGTTACGAGCAGTACTTC.

This sequence joins TRBV6-5 and TRBJ1-1; 10 positions match TRBD1. Unmatched junction bases numbered 8, after V lost 4 bases and J lost 9 bases. This CDR3 has 14 residues. CDR1 is MNHEY and CDR2 is SVGAGI in the germline V gene. The CDR3, as DNA: TGTGCCAGCAGTTCGGGGACAGGGGCTCCCAAAGCTTTCTTT. Its translation is CASSSGTGAPKAFF.

The chain carries TRBV5-6 and TRBJ2-5; a weak D match, TRBD2 (5 bases). The V gene's germline CDR1 is SGHDT and CDR2 YYEEEE. The CDR3 is made up of 13 amino acids. Trimming cost V 6 bases and J 4 bases, with 13 bases left between them. The CDR3 DNA reads TGTGCCAGCACCGGTCAGCTAGCAGAGACCCAGTACTTC. It encodes CASTGQLAETQYF.

The CDR3 DNA is TGCGCCAGCAGCCAAAGGACAGCTATGAACACTGAAGCTTTCTTT. This sequence encodes CASSQRTAMNTEAFF. This chain links TRBV4-1 with TRBJ1-1, with D perhaps matching TRBD1 (6 bases). Looked up from germline, CDR1 is MGHRA and CDR2 is YSYEKL. Deletions cut 2 bases from V and 0 bases from J, with 10 bases between. This CDR3 has 15 amino acids.

The J gene is TRBJ2-1, the V gene TRBV9; 11 nucleotides line up with TRBD2. Germline V lookup: CDR1 SGDLS, CDR2 YYNGEE. The junction had 6 bases not matched to a gene; V was cut back by 4 bases and J by 6 bases. The CDR3 runs 15 residues. For the CDR3, the DNA is TGTGCCAGCAGCCCCCGACTAGCGGGGATCAATGAGCAGTTCTTC. This gives the protein CASSPRLAGINEQFF.

This clone was found a few times. The gene calls are TRBV7-9 and TRBJ1-1; D call uncertain. Germline values: CDR1 SEHNR, CDR2 FQNEAQ (reference sequence). The V end was cut by 5 bases, the J end by 5 bases, with 21 bases between. The CDR3 contains 16 residues. DNA of the CDR3: TGTGCCAGCAGCGCCATAACGAGGGAGATCTTGACTGAAGCTTTCTTT. Translation: CASSAITREILTEAFF.

This sequence joins TRBV6-1 and TRBJ1-2, with D possibly being TRBD1 (6 bases). The CDR3 runs to 12 residues. CDR1 is MNHNS, CDR2 SASEGT, per germline. Trimming shortened V by 3 bases and J by 8 bases, and 10 bases separated the two germline ends. The CDR3 bases are TGTGCCAGCAGTGAGGGGGGGCCCGGCTACACCTTC. Its translation is CASSEGGPGYTF.

This chain links TRBV28 with TRBJ1-5; TRBD1 agrees at 8 bases. This CDR3 spans 15 amino acids. Unmatched junction bases numbered 4, after V lost 2 bases and J lost 4 bases. The germline V gene has CDR1 MDHEN and CDR2 SYDVKM. CDR3 sequence: CASSLRDRRNQPQHF. The CDR3 nucleotides are TGTGCCAGCAGTTTAAGGGACAGGCGGAATCAGCCCCAGCATTTT.

V is TRBV9 and J is TRBJ2-1; D is undetermined. This CDR3 has 15 residues. The V end lost 0 bases, the J end lost 1 base, and 8 bases lay between the germline ends. Germline V gene sequence: CDR1 SGDLS, CDR2 YYNGEE. The CDR3 sequence is CASSVGPVSYNEQFF. The CDR3, as DNA: TGTGCCAGCAGCGTAGGTCCGGTTTCCTACAATGAGCAGTTCTTC.